This TCR beta chain was sequenced in a study of memory CD4+ T cells and cytomegalovirus serostatus. The study's findings and limits: CD4+ memory repertoires contained about two fifths of the 164 reported CMV TCRbeta sequences.

Single viable CD3+CD4+CD8-CD45RO+ cells were sorted as the memory CD4+ T cells. The sample holds one count of this clone. Its antigen is not known. From germline, CDR1 is LNHDA and CDR2 SQIVND (reference sequence). There are 13 residues in the CDR3. Between the trimmed V and J ends, which lost 5 bases and 4 bases, there was a span of 11 bases. As processed by the authors: After removing out-of-frame reads, millions of distinct TCRbeta sequences remained. TCRdb's copy holds only in-frame clones and misses some; the assay was immunoSEQ multiplex PCR. V, J and clone size reflect that table, while D and trimming were determined from the DNA. The sample has some 59,000 clones, approximately 85% seen once.

The receptor was derived from an adult in good health and CMV-seronegative. The sequenced sample consisted of memory CD4+ T cells from blood. The chain uses TRBV19 and TRBJ1-1; tentative D call: TRBD1 (5 bases). The CDR3 coding sequence is TGTGCCAGTAGTCAGGGCCGGGGCACTGAAGCTTTCTTT. Residues: CASSQGRGTEAFF.